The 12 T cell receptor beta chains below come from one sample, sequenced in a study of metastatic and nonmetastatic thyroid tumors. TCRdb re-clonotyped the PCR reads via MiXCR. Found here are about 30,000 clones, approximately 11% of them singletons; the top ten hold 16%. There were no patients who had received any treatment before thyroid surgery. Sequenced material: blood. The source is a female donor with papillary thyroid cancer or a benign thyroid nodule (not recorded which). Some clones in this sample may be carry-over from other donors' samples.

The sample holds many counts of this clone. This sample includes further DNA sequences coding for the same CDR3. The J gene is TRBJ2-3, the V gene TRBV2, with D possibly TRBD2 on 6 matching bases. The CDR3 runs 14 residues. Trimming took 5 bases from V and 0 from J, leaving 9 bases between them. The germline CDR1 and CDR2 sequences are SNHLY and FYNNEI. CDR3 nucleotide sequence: TGTGCCAGCAGTCGGGGGTTTAGCACAGATACGCAGTATTTT. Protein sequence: CASSRGFSTDTQYF.

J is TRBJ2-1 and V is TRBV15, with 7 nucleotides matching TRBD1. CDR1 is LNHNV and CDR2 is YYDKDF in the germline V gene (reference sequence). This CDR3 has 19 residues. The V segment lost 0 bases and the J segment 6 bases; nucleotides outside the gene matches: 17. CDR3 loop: CATSRDNRTTGNVFNEQFF. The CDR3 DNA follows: TGTGCCACCAGCAGAGACAACCGCACGACAGGGAACGTGTTCAATGAGCAGTTCTTC. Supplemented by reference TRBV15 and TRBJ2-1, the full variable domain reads DAMVIQNPRYQVTQFGKPVTLSCSQTLNHNVMYWYQQKSSQAPKLLFHYYDKDFNNEADTPDNFQSRRPNTSFCFLDIRSPGLGDTAMYLCATSRDNRTTGNVFNEQFFGPGTRLTVL.

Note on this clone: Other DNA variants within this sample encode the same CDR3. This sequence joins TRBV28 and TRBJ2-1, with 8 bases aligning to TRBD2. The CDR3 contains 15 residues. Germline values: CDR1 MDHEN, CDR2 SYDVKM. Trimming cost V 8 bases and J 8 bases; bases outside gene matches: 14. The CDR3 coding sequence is TGTGCCAGCTCCGGAAGCGCGACCGGGGGGGATGAGCAGTTCTTC. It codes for CASSGSATGGDEQFF.

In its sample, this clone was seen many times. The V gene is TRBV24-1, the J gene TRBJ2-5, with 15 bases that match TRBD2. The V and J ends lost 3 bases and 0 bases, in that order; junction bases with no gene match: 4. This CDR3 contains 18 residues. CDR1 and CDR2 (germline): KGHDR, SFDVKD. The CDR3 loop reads CATSDPGLAGGYQETQYF. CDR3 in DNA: TGTGCCACCAGTGATCCAGGACTAGCGGGAGGGTACCAAGAGACCCAGTACTTC.

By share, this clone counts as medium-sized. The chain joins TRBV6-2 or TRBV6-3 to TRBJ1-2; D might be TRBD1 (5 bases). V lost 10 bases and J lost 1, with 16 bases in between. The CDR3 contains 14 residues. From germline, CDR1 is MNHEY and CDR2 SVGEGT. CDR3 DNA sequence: TGTGCCACCCTGGGGCAGCGCTATAACTATGGCTACACCTTC. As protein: CATLGQRYNYGYTF.

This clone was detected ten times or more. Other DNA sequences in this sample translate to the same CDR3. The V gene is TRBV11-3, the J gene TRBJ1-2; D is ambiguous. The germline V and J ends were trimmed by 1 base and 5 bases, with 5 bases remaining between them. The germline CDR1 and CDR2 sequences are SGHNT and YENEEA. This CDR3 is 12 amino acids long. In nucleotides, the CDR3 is TGTGCCAGCAGCTTAGGCTTGTATGGCTACACCTTC. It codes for CASSLGLYGYTF.

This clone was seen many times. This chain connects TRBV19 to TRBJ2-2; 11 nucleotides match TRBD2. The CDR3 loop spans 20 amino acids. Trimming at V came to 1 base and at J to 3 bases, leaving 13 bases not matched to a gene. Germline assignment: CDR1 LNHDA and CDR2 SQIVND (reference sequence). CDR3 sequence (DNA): TGTGCCAGTAGTATAGGGGTAGCGGGAGGGCCAGGACGTGACACCGGGGAGCTGTTTTTT. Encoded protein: CASSIGVAGGPGRDTGELFF.

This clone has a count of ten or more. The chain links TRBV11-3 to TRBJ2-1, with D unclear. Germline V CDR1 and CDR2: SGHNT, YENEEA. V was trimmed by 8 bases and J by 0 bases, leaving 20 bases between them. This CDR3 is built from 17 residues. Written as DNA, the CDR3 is TGTGCCAGCTCCGCCGGTGGCACAGTGAGCTCCTACAATGAGCAGTTCTTC. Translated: CASSAGGTVSSYNEQFF.

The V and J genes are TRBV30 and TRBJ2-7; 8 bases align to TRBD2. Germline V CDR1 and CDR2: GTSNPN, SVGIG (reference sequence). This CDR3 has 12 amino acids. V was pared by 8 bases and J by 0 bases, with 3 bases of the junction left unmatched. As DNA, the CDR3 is TGTGCCGGAGCGGGGGACTCCTACGAGCAGTACTTC. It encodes CAGAGDSYEQYF.

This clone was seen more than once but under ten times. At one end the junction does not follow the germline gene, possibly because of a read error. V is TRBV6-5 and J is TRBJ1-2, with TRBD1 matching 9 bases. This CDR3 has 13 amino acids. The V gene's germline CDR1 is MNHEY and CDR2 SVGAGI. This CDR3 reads CASSCRSGGQGAF. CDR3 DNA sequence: TGTGCCAGCAGTTGCCGATCGGGGGGACAGGGAGCCTTC.

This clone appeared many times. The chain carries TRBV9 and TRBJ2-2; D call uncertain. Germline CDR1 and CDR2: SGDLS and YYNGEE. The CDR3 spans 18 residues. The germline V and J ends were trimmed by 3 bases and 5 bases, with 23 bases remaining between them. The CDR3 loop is CASSGPLEGEENTGELFF. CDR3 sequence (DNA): TGTGCCAGCAGCGGACCCCTGGAAGGCGAAGAGAATACCGGGGAGCTGTTTTTT.

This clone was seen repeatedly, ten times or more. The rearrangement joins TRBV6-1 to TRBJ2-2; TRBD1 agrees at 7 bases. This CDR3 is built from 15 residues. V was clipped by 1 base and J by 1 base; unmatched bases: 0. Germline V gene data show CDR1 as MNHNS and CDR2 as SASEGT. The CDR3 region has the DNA TGTGCCAGCAGTGAAGGGACAGGGAACACCGGGGAGCTGTTTTTT. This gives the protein CASSEGTGNTGELFF.